Below, 3 T cell receptor beta chains from the same sample are listed, as sequenced in a study of blood T cell repertoires in COVID-19. Sequencing was performed with immunoSEQ multiplex PCR; in TCRdb, only in-frame clones are kept and a portion is missing. The table shows some 180,000 clones, with about 85% occurring only once. Sequenced input: peripheral blood. Receptor source: a man aged 55 to 70 with active or convalescent COVID-19.

In its sample, this clone was seen a few times. This sequence joins TRBV5-1 and TRBJ2-1; the match to TRBD1 covers 7 bases. The CDR3 has 15 residues. The ends lost 4 bases at V and 1 base at J; junction bases unmatched: 5. Germline values: CDR1 SGHRS, CDR2 YFSETQ. CDR3 sequence (DNA): TGCGCCAGCAGCCCCGAACAGGGGTCCTACAATGAGCAGTTCTTC. Its translation is CASSPEQGSYNEQFF.

The chain is built from TRBV29-1 and TRBJ1-2; 8 nucleotides agree with TRBD1. The CDR3 is made up of 15 amino acids. Trimming cost V 3 bases and J 4 bases; bases outside gene matches: 10. CDR1 and CDR2 (germline): SQVTM, ANQGSEA. In DNA, the CDR3 is TGCAGCGTTGATACCCCCCCCGGACAGGGCTATGGCTACACCTTC. Translation: CSVDTPPGQGYGYTF. The full variable domain, its missing parts supplied by reference TRBV29-1 and TRBJ1-2, is SAVISQKPSRDICQRGTSLTIQCQVDSQVTMMFWYRQQPGQSLTLIATANQGSEATYESGFVIDKFPISRPNLTFSTLTVSNMSPEDSSIYLCSVDTPPGQGYGYTFGSGTRLTVV.

The chain recombines TRBV18 with TRBJ2-7; perhaps TRBD1 as D (5 bases). Between the trimmed V and J ends, which lost 0 bases and 6 bases, there was a span of 15 bases. CDR3 length: 15 residues. Germline CDR1 is KGHSH and CDR2 is LQKENI. In nucleotides, the CDR3 is TGTGCCAGCTCACCACCTTCGCTCAAGGGGCGCGAGCAGTACTTC. Its protein product is CASSPPSLKGREQYF. The whole variable domain, filled in from reference TRBV18 and TRBJ2-7, reads NAGVMQNPRHLVRRRGQEARLRCSPMKGHSHVYWYRQLPEEGLKFMVYLQKENIIDESGMPKERFSAEFPKEGPSILRIQQVVRGDSAAYFCASSPPSLKGREQYFGPGTRLTVT.